This T cell receptor beta chain originates from a study of CD8 T cells in Susac syndrome. Reverse transcription used about 0.45 to 1 ug RNA and random hexamers. Across 54 Vbeta and 13 Jbeta, TCR beta CDR3 was amplified with immunoSEQ multiplex PCR. TCRdb re-called the immunoSEQ multiplex PCR reads with MiXCR, one entry per CDR3 protein. The table records about 290,000 distinct CDR3 sequences, 65% to 90% of them present only once. V gave up 0 bases and J gave up 2 bases, with 14 bases separating them. The V gene's germline CDR1 is LGHDT and CDR2 YNNKEL (reference sequence). The CDR3 has 17 residues. This receptor was identified in a human donor with multiple sclerosis. Specimen: CD8+ T cells from PBMCs. The rearrangement links TRBV3-1 to TRBJ2-1; D may be TRBD2 (5 bases). The CDR3 nucleotides read TGTGCCAGCAGCCAAGATATGGTCGTGAGGGCCTACAATGAGCAGTTCTTC. Protein: CASSQDMVVRAYNEQFF.